The text below deals with one T cell receptor beta chain. This record comes from a study of cytomegalovirus exposure and HLA in healthy donors. Study-level information: In an early release, HLA-typed donors contributed about 80 million unique TCR sequences.

The CDR3 runs to 15 residues. V was pared by 4 bases and J by 6 bases, with 14 bases between. CDR1 is SGDLS and CDR2 is YYNGEE in the germline V gene. PCR involved 60 Vbeta and 13 Jbeta primers. Source study methods: An analysis that came later counted 80 million or so unique TCR beta chains, approximately 10 million shared. Sequencing used immunoSEQ multiplex PCR; TCRdb keeps in-frame clones, though not all of them. V, J and clone size are those of that table, while D and trimming were read from the DNA. This sample has roughly 100,000 clones, with around 80% found just once. The receptor was isolated from a man aged 18 to 30 in good health and CMV-seronegative. The chain uses TRBV9 and TRBJ2-6; perhaps TRBD1 as D (5 bases). Sequenced input: PBMCs. This chain's CDR3 is CASSPRALQANVLTF. The DNA for the CDR3 is TGTGCCAGCAGCCCCAGGGCCCTTCAGGCCAACGTCCTGACTTTC.